This is a list of T cell receptor beta chains from one sample in a study of PD-1 blockade in classical Hodgkin lymphoma. This table comes from immunoSEQ multiplex PCR, and its TCRdb copy is limited to in-frame clones, with some not included. The sample has 15,000 to 17,000 clones; about 86% are singletons. Sequenced sample: CD4+ T cells from blood. The source of these receptors is a human donor with classical Hodgkin lymphoma. Both conserved end residues are part of each CDR3. The D gene is left open where the match is weak. Size is omitted from some rows. Given values are once, few, many or a class for expanded clones.

j_call | d_call | clone_size | v_call | cdr3_aa | cdr3_nt
TRBJ2-7 | TRBD2 | few | TRBV19 | CASTSLAERPYEQYF | TGTGCCAGTACCTCACTAGCGGAGAGGCCCTACGAGCAGTACTTC
TRBJ1-4 | TRBD1 | - | TRBV7-2 | CASSPDRGIEKLFF | TGTGCCAGCAGCCCGGACAGGGGGATCGAAAAACTGTTTTTT
TRBJ2-5 | TRBD2 | - | TRBV7-2 | CASRLGWLAGETQYF | TGTGCCAGCAGGCTAGGGTGGCTAGCGGGCGAGACCCAGTACTTC
TRBJ2-3 | - | - | TRBV10-3 | CAISGQLPSTDTQYF | TGTGCCATCAGTGGGCAACTTCCCAGCACAGATACGCAGTATTTT
TRBJ1-3 | - | - | TRBV7-2 | CASSLAGGFGGGNTIYF | TGTGCCAGCAGCTTAGCCGGGGGGTTCGGCGGTGGAAACACCATATATTTT
TRBJ1-2 | - | - | TRBV18 | CASSGTTEAGYTF | TGTGCCAGCTCAGGAACGACAGAAGCTGGCTACACCTTC
TRBJ2-5 | - | - | TRBV5-1 | CASSFRAEETQYF | TGCGCCAGCAGCTTCCGAGCGGAAGAGACCCAGTACTTC
TRBJ2-7 | - | - | TRBV5-8 | CASSPYNPGPEQYF | TGTGCCAGCAGCCCATACAATCCAGGGCCCGAGCAGTACTTC
TRBJ1-3 | - | - | TRBV7-2 | CASSLREGLSGNTIYF | TGTGCCAGCAGCCTAAGGGAGGGCCTCTCTGGAAACACCATATATTTT
TRBJ2-1 | - | once | TRBV19 | CASSIYGDNEQFF | TGTGCCAGTAGTATCTATGGGGACAATGAGCAGTTCTTC
TRBJ1-5 | - | once | TRBV5-6 | CASSLRTLGNQPQHF | TGTGCCAGCAGCTTACGGACCCTGGGCAATCAGCCCCAGCATTTT
TRBJ1-2 | - | - | TRBV4-3 | CASSQEFGVYGYTF | TGCGCCAGCAGCCAAGAATTCGGGGTCTATGGCTACACCTTC